These 29 T cell receptor beta chains were all obtained from the same sample, sequenced in a study of cytomegalovirus exposure and HLA in healthy donors. A multiplex PCR was run with 60 Vbeta primers and 13 Jbeta primers. Assay used: immunoSEQ multiplex PCR; TCRdb lists only in-frame clones, some missing. The sample includes more than 150,000 clones, just over 75% seen only once; the top ten take roughly 1.5%. What was sequenced was PBMCs. Receptor source: a man aged 18 to 29 in good health and CMV-seronegative.

This clone was detected only a few times. CDR3 sequence reads: CASGGGFRGTNYGYTF. The DNA of the CDR3 is TGTGCCAGCGGGGGGGGCTTCAGGGGCACTAACTATGGCTACACCTTC. The rearrangement uses TRBV2 and TRBJ1-2; tentative D call: TRBD1 (6 bases). The CDR3 totals 16 residues. Germline V CDR1 and CDR2: SNHLY, FYNNEI. V was cut by 8 bases and J by 0 bases, with 19 bases left in between. Filled out from reference TRBV2 and TRBJ1-2, the complete variable domain reads EPEVTQTPSHQVTQMGQEVILRCVPISNHLYFYWYRQILGQKVEFLVSFYNNEISEKSEIFDDQFSVERPDGSNFTLKIRSTKLEDSAMYFCASGGGFRGTNYGYTFGSGTRLTVV.

This chain uses TRBV9 with TRBJ1-2; D unclear. The CDR3 is made up of 14 amino acids. Germline assignment: CDR1 SGDLS and CDR2 YYNGEE. Trimming took off 3 bases at V and 3 bases at J, with 12 bases between the two ends. CDR3 amino acids: CASSAGAVDYGYTF. The CDR3 nucleotides are TGTGCCAGCAGCGCCGGCGCGGTGGACTATGGCTACACCTTC.

This chain links TRBV2 with TRBJ2-7; 9 bases map to TRBD1. In germline, CDR1 is SNHLY, CDR2 FYNNEI. J gave up 6 bases and V 5 bases, and 5 bases lay outside the gene matches. The CDR3 length is 13 residues. The chain's CDR3 is CASSSTTGGEQYF. CDR3 nucleotide sequence: TGTGCCAGCAGTTCGACGACAGGGGGCGAGCAGTACTTC.

The chain links TRBV10-3 to TRBJ1-5, with D hard to call. The CDR3 has 13 amino acids. Germline loops: CDR1 ENHRY, CDR2 SYGVKD. Trimming pared 6 bases from V and 5 bases from J, leaving 11 bases between. CDR3 protein: CAIRKSVDQPQHF. The CDR3 coding sequence is TGTGCCATCAGAAAATCAGTGGATCAGCCCCAGCATTTT.

The J gene is TRBJ2-3, the V gene TRBV7-2; D perhaps matches TRBD2 (6 bases). The germline gives CDR1 SGHTA, CDR2 FQGNSA. V was shortened by 5 bases and J by 2 bases, with 20 bases between the two germline ends. This CDR3 is 17 amino acids long. DNA of the CDR3: TGTGCCAGCAGCCTGACCGGTCCGCGGACTACCACAGATACGCAGTATTTT. Translation gives CASSLTGPRTTTDTQYF. Based on the CDR3 plus reference TRBV7-2 and TRBJ2-3, the full variable domain is GAGVSQSPSNKVTEKGKDVELRCDPISGHTALYWYRQSLGQGLEFLIYFQGNSAPDKSGLPSDRFSAERTGGSVSTLTIQRTQQEDSAVYLCASSLTGPRTTTDTQYFGPGTRLTVL.

This chain connects TRBV9 to TRBJ2-5; unclear D gene. The V gene lost 0 bases and the J gene lost 4 bases, with 13 bases spanning the gap. The V gene's germline CDR1 is SGDLS and CDR2 YYNGEE. The length of the CDR3 is 15 residues. DNA for the CDR3: TGTGCCAGCAGCGTAGCCCCAAATCCCGGAGAGACCCAGTACTTC. Translated: CASSVAPNPGETQYF.

The chain couples TRBV2 to TRBJ2-7; TRBD2 agrees at 12 bases. The junction had 3 bases not matched to a gene; V was cut back by 6 bases and J by 0 bases. CDR1 is SNHLY, CDR2 FYNNEI, per germline. This CDR3 has 15 amino acids. The chain's CDR3 is CASRLAGGSSYEQYF. The CDR3 region has the DNA TGTGCCAGCAGGCTAGCGGGGGGGAGCTCCTACGAGCAGTACTTC.

This chain uses TRBV30 with TRBJ1-1; TRBD1 might be the D (6 bases). Germline V lookup: CDR1 GTSNPN, CDR2 SVGIG (reference sequence). The CDR3 runs to 13 residues. The V end was cut by 6 bases, the J end by 5 bases, with 16 bases between. CDR3 sequence: CACSKSGVTEAFF. Here the CDR3 DNA reads TGTGCCTGTAGCAAGTCAGGGGTTACTGAAGCTTTCTTT.

J is TRBJ1-4 and V is TRBV19; possible D gene TRBD1, 5 bases. This CDR3 has 16 residues. Germline V gene lookup returns CDR1 LNHDA and CDR2 SQIVND (reference sequence). The V gene lost 7 bases and the J gene lost 0 bases, with 15 bases spanning the gap. The CDR3 sequence: CASTRIGATTNEKLFF. CDR3 nucleotides: TGTGCCAGTACCCGAATAGGGGCAACAACTAATGAAAAACTGTTTTTT. Looking up the rest from reference TRBV19 and TRBJ1-4 gives the full variable domain: DGGITQSPKYLFRKEGQNVTLSCEQNLNHDAMYWYRQDPGQGLRLIYYSQIVNDFQKGDIAEGYSVSREKKESFPLTVTSAQKNPTAFYLCASTRIGATTNEKLFFGSGTQLSVL.

V usage is TRBV2 and J usage is TRBJ1-1, with unresolved D. The CDR3 runs to 13 residues. V was cut by 2 bases and J by 8 bases, with 12 bases left in between. Germline assignment: CDR1 SNHLY and CDR2 FYNNEI. CDR3 in amino acids: CASSEYGRVEAFF. CDR3 DNA: TGTGCCAGCAGTGAATATGGGAGGGTCGAAGCTTTCTTT.

The chain recombines TRBV5-4 with TRBJ1-5; 7 bases line up with TRBD1. V shed 3 bases, J shed 2 bases, and the junction held 2 bases outside the gene matches. The CDR3 covers 14 residues. Germline CDR1 and CDR2: SGHNT and YYREEE (reference sequence). The CDR3: CASSYDRGNQPQHF. As DNA, the CDR3 is TGTGCCAGCAGCTATGACAGGGGCAATCAGCCCCAGCATTTT.

A single count supports this clone. The chain carries TRBV4-3 and TRBJ2-1; possible D gene TRBD1, 6 bases. Trimming removed 4 bases at V and 7 bases at J, with 17 bases between. Germline CDR1 reads LGHNA; CDR2 reads YSLEER. There are 15 residues in the CDR3. CDR3 sequence: CASSRGGGQPNEQFF. The CDR3 region has the DNA TGCGCCAGCAGCCGAGGGGGTGGACAGCCTAATGAGCAGTTCTTC.

The rearrangement links TRBV11-3 to TRBJ2-7; 16 bases match TRBD2. CDR3 size: 16 residues. Trimming cost V 7 bases and J 3 bases; bases outside gene matches: 6. CDR1 is SGHNT and CDR2 is YENEEA in the germline V gene. In DNA, the CDR3 is TGTGCCAGCACGGGACTAGCGGGAGGGAGCCTCTACGAGCAGTACTTC. Translated, it gives CASTGLAGGSLYEQYF.

This chain uses TRBV30 with TRBJ2-3; a weak D match, TRBD1 (6 bases). Trimming removed 1 base at V and 0 bases at J, with 8 bases between. The CDR3 is made up of 14 amino acids. Germline-derived CDR1 and CDR2 are GTSNPN and SVGIG (reference sequence). DNA for the CDR3: TGTGCCTGGAGTGAAACAGGGAGCACAGATACGCAGTATTTT. It encodes CAWSETGSTDTQYF.

This chain connects TRBV6-1 to TRBJ2-7, with D possibly TRBD1 on 7 matching bases. Germline V CDR1 and CDR2: MNHNS, SASEGT. The CDR3 extends over 15 amino acids. V lost 9 bases, J lost 4 bases, and 22 bases lay in between. The chain's CDR3 is CASSTSGGSVYEQYF. The DNA of the CDR3 is TGTGCCAGTTCCACCTCAGGGGGGAGCGTATACGAGCAGTACTTC.

V gene TRBV4-3 combines with J gene TRBJ2-3, with 8 positions matching TRBD2. Losses at the gene ends were 5 bases for V and 2 bases for J; bases not matched to a gene: 9. The CDR3 extends over 16 amino acids. Looked up from germline, CDR1 is LGHNA and CDR2 is YSLEER. The CDR3 region is CASSAHPGLDTDTQYF. The CDR3 nucleotides are TGCGCCAGCAGCGCCCACCCGGGACTAGACACAGATACGCAGTATTTT.

This clone was observed a handful of times. The chain carries TRBV4-3 and TRBJ2-3; 8 bases are shared with TRBD1. The CDR3 spans 15 residues. Trimming took 2 bases from V and 3 from J; bases not matched to a gene: 4. CDR1 is LGHNA, CDR2 YSLEER, per germline. The CDR3 here is CASSQRTGRTDTQYF. CDR3 in DNA: TGCGCCAGCAGCCAAAGGACAGGGAGAACAGATACGCAGTATTTT.

V gene TRBV27 combines with J gene TRBJ2-1; a possible D gene is TRBD1 (6 bases). V was cut by 1 base and J by 5 bases, with 9 bases left in between. Germline V gene data show CDR1 as MNHEY and CDR2 as SMNVEV (reference sequence). The CDR3 has 14 residues. CDR3 nucleotides: TGTGCCAGCAGTTTATGGGGGCCAGACAATGAGCAGTTCTTC. Residues: CASSLWGPDNEQFF.

The V and J genes are TRBV19 and TRBJ1-1, with D unclear. The V and J ends lost 5 bases and 5 bases respectively, with 12 bases between them. The V gene's germline CDR1 is LNHDA and CDR2 SQIVND (reference sequence). This CDR3 spans 13 amino acids. CDR3 protein: CASSRLGGTEAFF. CDR3 DNA sequence: TGTGCCAGTAGTCGGCTCGGCGGGACTGAAGCTTTCTTT.

The chain is built from TRBV18 and TRBJ2-2; D call uncertain. The V gene lost 1 base and the J gene lost 1 base, with 10 bases spanning the gap. The CDR3 loop spans 16 amino acids. The germline V gene encodes CDR1 KGHSH and CDR2 LQKENI. The CDR3 sequence: CASSPRAVQNTGELFF. The CDR3, as DNA: TGTGCCAGCTCACCACGCGCGGTCCAGAACACCGGGGAGCTGTTTTTT. The full variable domain, with the rest looked up from reference TRBV18 and TRBJ2-2, is NAGVMQNPRHLVRRRGQEARLRCSPMKGHSHVYWYRQLPEEGLKFMVYLQKENIIDESGMPKERFSAEFPKEGPSILRIQQVVRGDSAAYFCASSPRAVQNTGELFFGEGSRLTVL.

The V gene is TRBV5-5, the J gene TRBJ2-7, with D possibly TRBD1 on 6 matching bases. The CDR3 spans 15 residues. The germline CDR1 and CDR2 sequences are SGHKS and YYEKEE (reference sequence). V lost 4 bases and J lost 4, with 18 bases in between. The CDR3 reads CASSPRGGKSYEQYF. Written as DNA, the CDR3 is TGTGCCAGCAGCCCGAGAGGGGGTAAATCGTACGAGCAGTACTTC.

V gene TRBV11-2 combines with J gene TRBJ2-5; D is unclear. This CDR3 contains 14 residues. V was pared by 1 base and J by 5 bases, with 11 bases between. From germline, CDR1 is SGHAT and CDR2 FQNNGV. CDR3 residues: CASSLVQPRETQYF. The DNA of the CDR3 is TGTGCCAGCAGCTTAGTTCAGCCGAGGGAGACCCAGTACTTC.

This clone came up once. The chain is built from TRBV7-3 and TRBJ2-3, with TRBD1 identical over 10 bases. Germline CDR1 and CDR2: SGHTA and FQGTGA. Germline trimming cut 5 bases from V and 3 bases from J; bases unmatched to any gene: 5. This CDR3 is built from 15 residues. CDR3 sequence (DNA): TGTGCCAGCAGCACTGGACAGGGGGTGACAGATACGCAGTATTTT. Protein: CASSTGQGVTDTQYF. The whole variable domain, remainder taken from reference TRBV7-3 and TRBJ2-3, is GAGVSQTPSNKVTEKGKYVELRCDPISGHTALYWYRQSLGQGPEFLIYFQGTGAADDSGLPNDRFFAVRPEGSVSTLKIQRTERGDSAVYLCASSTGQGVTDTQYFGPGTRLTVL.

The gene calls are TRBV5-1 and TRBJ2-7, with TRBD2 matching over 10 bases. Trimming at V came to 4 bases and at J to 2 bases, leaving 6 bases not matched to a gene. There are 15 residues in the CDR3. Per the germline V gene, CDR1 is SGHRS and CDR2 is YFSETQ. The chain's CDR3 is CASSRGTSVTYEQYF. The CDR3 DNA reads TGCGCCAGCAGCAGAGGGACTAGCGTCACCTACGAGCAGTACTTC.

This CDR3 reads CASSYEGAENSPLHF. For the CDR3, the DNA is TGTGCCAGCAGTTACGAGGGGGCGGAAAATTCACCCCTCCACTTT. This chain uses TRBV6-5 with TRBJ1-6, with TRBD1 matching 7 bases. Germline CDR1 is MNHEY and CDR2 is SVGAGI. The trim removed 2 bases at V and 7 bases at J, leaving 5 bases unmatched. The CDR3 spans 15 residues.

The CDR3 bases are TGTGCCAGCAGCTTGTTACAGGTCCGCAACTATGGCTACACCTTC. Encoded protein: CASSLLQVRNYGYTF. The V call is TRBV5-6, the J call TRBJ1-2; D perhaps matches TRBD1 (5 bases). Germline V gives CDR1 SGHDT, CDR2 YYEEEE. Trimming took 1 base from V and 2 from J, leaving 12 bases between them. This CDR3 is 15 amino acids long.

This rearrangement joins TRBV5-5 to TRBJ2-7; the D is unclear. Germline lookup yields CDR1 SGHKS and CDR2 YYEKEE (reference sequence). The CDR3 is 13 residues long. The germline V and J ends were trimmed by 0 bases and 3 bases, with 7 bases remaining between them. The chain's CDR3 is CASSLGGDYEQYF. In DNA, the CDR3 is TGTGCCAGCAGCTTGGGCGGAGACTACGAGCAGTACTTC.

This clone appeared a few times. The rearrangement links TRBV11-2 to TRBJ2-1, with TRBD1 matching 7 bases. This CDR3 comprises 15 residues. The V and J ends lost 5 bases and 0 bases, in that order; junction bases with no gene match: 4. The germline CDR1 and CDR2 sequences are SGHAT and FQNNGV. The CDR3 spells CASSPRQGSYNEQFF. The CDR3 coding sequence is TGTGCCAGCAGCCCAAGACAGGGCTCCTACAATGAGCAGTTCTTC.

The chain uses TRBV11-2 and TRBJ2-7; no definite D call. This CDR3 region has 16 residues. Trimming removed 4 bases from V and 0 bases from J, with 16 bases in between. Germline loops: CDR1 SGHAT, CDR2 FQNNGV. CDR3: CASSSLVAAFSYEQYF. CDR3 bases: TGTGCCAGCAGCTCGCTCGTCGCGGCGTTCTCCTACGAGCAGTACTTC.